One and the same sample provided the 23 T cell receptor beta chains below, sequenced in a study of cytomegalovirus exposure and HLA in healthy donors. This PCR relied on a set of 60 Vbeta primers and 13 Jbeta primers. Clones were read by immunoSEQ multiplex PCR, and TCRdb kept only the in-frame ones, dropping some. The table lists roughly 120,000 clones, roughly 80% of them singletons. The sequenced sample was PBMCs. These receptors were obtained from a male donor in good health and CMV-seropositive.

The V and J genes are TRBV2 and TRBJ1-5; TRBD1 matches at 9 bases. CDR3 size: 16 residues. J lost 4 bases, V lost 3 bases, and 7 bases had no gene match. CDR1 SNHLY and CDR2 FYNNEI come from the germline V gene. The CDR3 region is CASSETRTGVNQPQHF. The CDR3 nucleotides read TGTGCCAGCAGTGAGACCAGGACAGGGGTGAATCAGCCCCAGCATTTT.

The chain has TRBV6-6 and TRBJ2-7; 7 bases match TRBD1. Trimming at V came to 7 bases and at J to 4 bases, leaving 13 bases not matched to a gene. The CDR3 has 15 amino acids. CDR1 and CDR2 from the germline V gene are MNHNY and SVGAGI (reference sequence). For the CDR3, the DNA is TGTGCCAGCACCCCACAGGGGCTACAAGGGTACGAGCAGTACTTC. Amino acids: CASTPQGLQGYEQYF.

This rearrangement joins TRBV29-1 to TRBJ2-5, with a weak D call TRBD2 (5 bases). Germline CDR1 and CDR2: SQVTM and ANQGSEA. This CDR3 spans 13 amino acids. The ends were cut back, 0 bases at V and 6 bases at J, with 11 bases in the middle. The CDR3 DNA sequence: TGCAGCGTTGAAGATTGGACCGGGAAGACCCAGTACTTC. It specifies CSVEDWTGKTQYF.

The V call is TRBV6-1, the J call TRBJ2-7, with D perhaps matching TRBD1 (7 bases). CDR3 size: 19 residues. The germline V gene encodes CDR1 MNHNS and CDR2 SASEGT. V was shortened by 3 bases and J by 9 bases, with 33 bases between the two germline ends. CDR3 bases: TGTGCCAGCAGTGACAGACAGGGCTACCGACTAGACGACCGGCGAGGGCAGTACTTC. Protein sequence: CASSDRQGYRLDDRRGQYF.

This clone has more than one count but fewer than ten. The CDR3 sequence: CASSTGTAGYEQYF. CDR3 nucleotide sequence: TGTGCCAGCAGTACCGGGACAGCAGGCTACGAGCAGTACTTC. The rearrangement joins TRBV27 to TRBJ2-7, with 7 bases lining up with TRBD1. Losses at the gene ends were 5 bases for V and 3 bases for J; bases not matched to a gene: 7. This CDR3 spans 14 amino acids. Looked up from germline, CDR1 is MNHEY and CDR2 is SMNVEV (reference sequence).

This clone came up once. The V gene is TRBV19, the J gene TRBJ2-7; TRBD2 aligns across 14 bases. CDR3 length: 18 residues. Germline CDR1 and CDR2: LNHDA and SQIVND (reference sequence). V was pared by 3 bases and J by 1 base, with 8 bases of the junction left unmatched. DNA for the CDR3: TGTGCCAGTAGTATTTATGGACTAGCGGGAGGTTCATCCTACGAGCAGTACTTC. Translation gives CASSIYGLAGGSSYEQYF.

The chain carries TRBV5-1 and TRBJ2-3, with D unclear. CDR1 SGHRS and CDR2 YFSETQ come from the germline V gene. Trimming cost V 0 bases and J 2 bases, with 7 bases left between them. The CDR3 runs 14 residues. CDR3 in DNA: TGCGCCAGCAGCTTGGAAAGCGCCACAGATACGCAGTATTTT. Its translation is CASSLESATDTQYF.

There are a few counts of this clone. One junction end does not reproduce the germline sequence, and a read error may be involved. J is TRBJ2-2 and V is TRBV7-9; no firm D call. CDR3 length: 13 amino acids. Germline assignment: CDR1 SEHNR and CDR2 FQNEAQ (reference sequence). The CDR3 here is CASSLVNSGELFF. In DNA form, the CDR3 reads TGTGCCAGCAGCTTAGTGAACTCCGGGGAGCTGTTTTTT.

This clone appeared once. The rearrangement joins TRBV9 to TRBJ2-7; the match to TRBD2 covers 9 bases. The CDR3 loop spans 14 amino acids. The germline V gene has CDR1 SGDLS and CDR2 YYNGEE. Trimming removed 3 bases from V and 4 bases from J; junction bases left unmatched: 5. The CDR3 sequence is CASSGGTSNYEQYF. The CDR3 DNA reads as TGTGCCAGCAGCGGGGGGACTAGCAATTACGAGCAGTACTTC.

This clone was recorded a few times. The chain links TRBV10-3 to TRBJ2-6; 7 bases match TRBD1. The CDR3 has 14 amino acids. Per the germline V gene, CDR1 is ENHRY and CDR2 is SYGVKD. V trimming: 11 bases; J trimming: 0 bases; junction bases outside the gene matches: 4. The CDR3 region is CAAAGGSGANVLTF. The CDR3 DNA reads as TGTGCCGCCGCAGGGGGCTCTGGGGCCAACGTCCTGACTTTC.

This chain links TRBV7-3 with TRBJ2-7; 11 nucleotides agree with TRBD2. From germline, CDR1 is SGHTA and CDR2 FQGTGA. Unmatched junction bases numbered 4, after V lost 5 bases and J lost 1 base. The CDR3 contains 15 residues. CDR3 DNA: TGTGCCAGCAGCCTAGCGGGAGGCACTTCCTACGAGCAGTACTTC. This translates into CASSLAGGTSYEQYF.

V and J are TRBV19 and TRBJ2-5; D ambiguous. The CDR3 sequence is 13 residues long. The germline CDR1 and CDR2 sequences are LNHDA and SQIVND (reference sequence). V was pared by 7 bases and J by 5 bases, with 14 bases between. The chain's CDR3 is CASTEVPGETQYF. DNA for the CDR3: TGTGCCAGTACCGAGGTCCCCGGGGAGACCCAGTACTTC.

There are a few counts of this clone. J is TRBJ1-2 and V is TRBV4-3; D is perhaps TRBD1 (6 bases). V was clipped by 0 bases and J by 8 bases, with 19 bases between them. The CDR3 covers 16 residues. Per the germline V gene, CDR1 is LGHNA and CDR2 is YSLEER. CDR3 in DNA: TGCGCCAGCAGCCAAGATCGGCAATCTGGTGGGGGCGGCTACACCTTC. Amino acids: CASSQDRQSGGGGYTF.

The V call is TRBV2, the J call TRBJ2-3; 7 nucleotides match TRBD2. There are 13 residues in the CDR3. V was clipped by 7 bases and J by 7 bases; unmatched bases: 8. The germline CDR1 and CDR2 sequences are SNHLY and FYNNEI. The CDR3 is CASNGIGTNTQYF. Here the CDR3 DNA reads TGTGCCAGCAACGGAATCGGGACTAATACGCAGTATTTT.

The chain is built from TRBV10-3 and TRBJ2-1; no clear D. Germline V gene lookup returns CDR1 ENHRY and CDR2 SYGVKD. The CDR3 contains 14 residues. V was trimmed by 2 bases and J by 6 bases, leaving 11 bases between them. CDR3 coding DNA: TGTGCCATCAGTGAGGGATCAGGTTTCAATGAGCAGTTCTTC. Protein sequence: CAISEGSGFNEQFF.

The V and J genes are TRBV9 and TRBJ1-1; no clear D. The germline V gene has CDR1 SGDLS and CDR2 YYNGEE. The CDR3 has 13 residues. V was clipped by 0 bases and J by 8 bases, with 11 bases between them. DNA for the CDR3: TGTGCCAGCAGCGTAGCCCCGACGGGGGAAGCTTTCTTT. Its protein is CASSVAPTGEAFF.

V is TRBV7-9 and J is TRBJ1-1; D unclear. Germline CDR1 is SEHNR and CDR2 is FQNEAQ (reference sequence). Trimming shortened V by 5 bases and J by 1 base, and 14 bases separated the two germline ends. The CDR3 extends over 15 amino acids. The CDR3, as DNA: TGTGCCAGCAGCCGCACAGACACGCAGAACACTGAAGCTTTCTTT. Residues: CASSRTDTQNTEAFF.

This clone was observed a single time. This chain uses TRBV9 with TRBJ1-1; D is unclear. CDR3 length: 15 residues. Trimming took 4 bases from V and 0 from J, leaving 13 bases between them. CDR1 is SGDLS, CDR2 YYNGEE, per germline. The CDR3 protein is CASSPSRVLNTEAFF. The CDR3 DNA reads TGTGCCAGCAGCCCAAGCCGGGTTCTGAACACTGAAGCTTTCTTT.

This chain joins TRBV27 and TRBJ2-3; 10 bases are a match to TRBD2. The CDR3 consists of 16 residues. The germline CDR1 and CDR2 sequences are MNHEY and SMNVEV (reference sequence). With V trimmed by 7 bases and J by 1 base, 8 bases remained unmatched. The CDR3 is CASIRTGTSGTDTQYF. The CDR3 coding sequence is TGTGCCAGCATCCGGACCGGGACTAGCGGCACAGATACGCAGTATTTT.

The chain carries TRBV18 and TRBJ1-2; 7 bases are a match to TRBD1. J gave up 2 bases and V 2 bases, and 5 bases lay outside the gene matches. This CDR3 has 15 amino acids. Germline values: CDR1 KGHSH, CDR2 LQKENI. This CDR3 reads CASSPTGQTNYGYTF. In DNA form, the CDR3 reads TGTGCCAGCTCACCAACGGGACAGACAAACTATGGCTACACCTTC. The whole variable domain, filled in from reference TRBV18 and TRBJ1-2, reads NAGVMQNPRHLVRRRGQEARLRCSPMKGHSHVYWYRQLPEEGLKFMVYLQKENIIDESGMPKERFSAEFPKEGPSILRIQQVVRGDSAAYFCASSPTGQTNYGYTFGSGTRLTVV.

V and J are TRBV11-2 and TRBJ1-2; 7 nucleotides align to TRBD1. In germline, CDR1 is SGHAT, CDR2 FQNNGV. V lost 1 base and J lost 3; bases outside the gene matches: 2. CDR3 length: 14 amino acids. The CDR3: CASSLGTGYYGYTF. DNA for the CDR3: TGTGCCAGCAGCTTAGGGACAGGATACTATGGCTACACCTTC.

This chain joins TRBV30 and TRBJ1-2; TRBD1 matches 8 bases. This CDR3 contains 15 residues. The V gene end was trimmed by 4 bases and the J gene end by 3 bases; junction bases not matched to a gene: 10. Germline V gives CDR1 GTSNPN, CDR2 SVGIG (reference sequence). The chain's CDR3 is CAWKAPDRAHYGYTF. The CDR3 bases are TGTGCCTGGAAGGCCCCGGACAGGGCACACTATGGCTACACCTTC.

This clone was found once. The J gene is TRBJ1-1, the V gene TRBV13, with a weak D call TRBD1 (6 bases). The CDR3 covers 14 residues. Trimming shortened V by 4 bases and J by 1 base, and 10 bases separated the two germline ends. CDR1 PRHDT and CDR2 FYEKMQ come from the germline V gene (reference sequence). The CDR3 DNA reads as TGTGCCAGCAGCTACGGACAGCCGAACACTGAAGCTTTCTTT. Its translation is CASSYGQPNTEAFF.